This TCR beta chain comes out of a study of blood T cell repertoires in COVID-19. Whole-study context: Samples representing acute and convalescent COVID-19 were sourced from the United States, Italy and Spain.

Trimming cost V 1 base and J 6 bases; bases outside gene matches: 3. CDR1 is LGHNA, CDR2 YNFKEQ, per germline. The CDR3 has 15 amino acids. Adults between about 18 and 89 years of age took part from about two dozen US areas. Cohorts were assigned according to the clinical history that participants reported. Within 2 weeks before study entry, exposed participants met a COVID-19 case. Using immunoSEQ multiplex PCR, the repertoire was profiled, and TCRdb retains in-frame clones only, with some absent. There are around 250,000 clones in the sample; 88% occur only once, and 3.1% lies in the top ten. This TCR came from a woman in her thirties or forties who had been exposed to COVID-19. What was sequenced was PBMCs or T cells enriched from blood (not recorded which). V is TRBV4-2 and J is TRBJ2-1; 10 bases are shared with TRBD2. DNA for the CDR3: TGTGCCAGCAGCCAAGGTCTAGCGGGGGCCAATGAGCAGTTCTTC. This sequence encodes CASSQGLAGANEQFF.